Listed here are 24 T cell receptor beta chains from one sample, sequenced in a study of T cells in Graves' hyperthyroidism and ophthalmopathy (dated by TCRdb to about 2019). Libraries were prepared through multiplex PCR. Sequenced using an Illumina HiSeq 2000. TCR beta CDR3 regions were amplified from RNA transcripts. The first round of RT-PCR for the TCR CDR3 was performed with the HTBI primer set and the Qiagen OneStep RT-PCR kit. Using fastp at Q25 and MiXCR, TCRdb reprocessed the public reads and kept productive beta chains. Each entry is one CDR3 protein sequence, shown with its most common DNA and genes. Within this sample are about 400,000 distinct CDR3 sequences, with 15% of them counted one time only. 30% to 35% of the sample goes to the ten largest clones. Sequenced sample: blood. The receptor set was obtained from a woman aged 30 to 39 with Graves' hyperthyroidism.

In DNA form, the CDR3 reads TGTGCCAGCAGTTTATACCCGGAGACTGAAGCTTTCTTT. Translation gives CASSLYPETEAFF. The chain combines TRBV28 with TRBJ1-1; D is unclear. The CDR3 loop spans 13 amino acids. The germline gives CDR1 MDHEN, CDR2 SYDVKM. Trimming pared 1 base from V and 5 bases from J, leaving 8 bases between.

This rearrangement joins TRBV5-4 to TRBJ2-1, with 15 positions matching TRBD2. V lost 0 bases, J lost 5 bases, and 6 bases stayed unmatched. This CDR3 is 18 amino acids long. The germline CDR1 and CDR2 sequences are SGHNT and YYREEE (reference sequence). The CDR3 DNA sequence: TGTGCCAGCAGCTTGGGGGGGACTAGCGGGAGGATCAACAATGAGCAGTTCTTC. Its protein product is CASSLGGTSGRINNEQFF.

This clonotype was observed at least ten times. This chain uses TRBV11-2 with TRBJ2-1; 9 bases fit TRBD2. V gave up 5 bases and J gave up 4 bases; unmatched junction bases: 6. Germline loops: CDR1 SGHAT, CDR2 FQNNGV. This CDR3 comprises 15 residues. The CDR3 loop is CASSPTSGFYNEQFF. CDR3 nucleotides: TGTGCCAGCAGCCCCACTAGCGGGTTTTACAATGAGCAGTTCTTC.

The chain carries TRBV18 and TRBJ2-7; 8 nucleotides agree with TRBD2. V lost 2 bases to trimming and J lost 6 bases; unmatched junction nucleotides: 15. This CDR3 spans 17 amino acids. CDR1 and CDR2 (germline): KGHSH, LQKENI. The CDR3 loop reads CASSPTRGGAGVAEQYF. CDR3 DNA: TGTGCCAGCTCACCAACAAGAGGGGGAGCGGGAGTAGCCGAGCAGTACTTC.

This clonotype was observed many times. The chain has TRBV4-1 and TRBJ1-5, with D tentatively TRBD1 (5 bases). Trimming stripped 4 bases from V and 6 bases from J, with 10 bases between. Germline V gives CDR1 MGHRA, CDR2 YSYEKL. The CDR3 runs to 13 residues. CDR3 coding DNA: TGCGCCAGCAGCCTCCGGGGGAGTCAGCCCCAGCATTTT. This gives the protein CASSLRGSQPQHF.

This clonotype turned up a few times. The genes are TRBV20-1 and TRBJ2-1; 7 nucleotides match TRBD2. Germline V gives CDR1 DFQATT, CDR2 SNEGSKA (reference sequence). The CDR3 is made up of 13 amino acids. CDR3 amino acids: CSSTSATYNEQFF. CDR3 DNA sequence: TGCAGCTCAACTAGCGCAACCTACAATGAGCAGTTCTTC.

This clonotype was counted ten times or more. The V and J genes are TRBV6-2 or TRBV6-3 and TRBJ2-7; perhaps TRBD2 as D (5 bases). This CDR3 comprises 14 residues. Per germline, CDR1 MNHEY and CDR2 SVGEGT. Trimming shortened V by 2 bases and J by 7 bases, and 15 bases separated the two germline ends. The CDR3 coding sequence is TGTGCCAGCAGTTACCCGGACCAAACGGGAGAGCAGTACTTC. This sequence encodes CASSYPDQTGEQYF.

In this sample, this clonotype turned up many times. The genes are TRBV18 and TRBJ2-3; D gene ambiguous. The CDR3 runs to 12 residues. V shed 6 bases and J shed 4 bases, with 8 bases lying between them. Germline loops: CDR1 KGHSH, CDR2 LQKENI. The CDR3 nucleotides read TGTGCCAGCTCCAATCGAGCAGATACGCAGTATTTT. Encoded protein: CASSNRADTQYF.

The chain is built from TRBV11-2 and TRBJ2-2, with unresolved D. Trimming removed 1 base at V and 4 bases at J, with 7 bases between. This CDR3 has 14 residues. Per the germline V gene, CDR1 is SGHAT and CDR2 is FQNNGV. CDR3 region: CASSLGYSTGELFF. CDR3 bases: TGTGCCAGCAGCTTAGGATACAGCACCGGGGAGCTGTTTTTT.

The CDR3: CATSATGGRAVEQFF. The CDR3 nucleotides read TGTGCCACCAGTGCCACTGGGGGGAGGGCCGTTGAGCAGTTCTTC. The gene calls are TRBV24-1 and TRBJ2-1; 7 bases map to TRBD2. This CDR3 is 15 amino acids long. CDR1 is KGHDR and CDR2 is SFDVKD in the germline V gene. Trimming at V came to 5 bases and at J to 9 bases, leaving 12 bases not matched to a gene.

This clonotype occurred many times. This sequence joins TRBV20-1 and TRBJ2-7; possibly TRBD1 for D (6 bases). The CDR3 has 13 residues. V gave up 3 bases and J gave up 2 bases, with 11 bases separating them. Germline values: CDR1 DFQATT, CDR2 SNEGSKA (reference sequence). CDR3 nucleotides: TGCAGTGCTAGTTGGGACAAAGCCTACGAGCAGTACTTC. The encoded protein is CSASWDKAYEQYF.

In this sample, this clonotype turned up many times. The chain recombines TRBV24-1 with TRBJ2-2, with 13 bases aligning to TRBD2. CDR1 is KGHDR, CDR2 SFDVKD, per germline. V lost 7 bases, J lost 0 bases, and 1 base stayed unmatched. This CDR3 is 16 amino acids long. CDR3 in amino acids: CATSGLAGANTGELFF. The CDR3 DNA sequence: TGTGCCACCAGCGGACTAGCGGGAGCGAACACCGGGGAGCTGTTTTTT.

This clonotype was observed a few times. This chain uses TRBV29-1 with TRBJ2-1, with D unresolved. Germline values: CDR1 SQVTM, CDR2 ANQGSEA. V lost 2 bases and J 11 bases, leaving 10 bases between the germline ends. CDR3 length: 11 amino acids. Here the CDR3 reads CSVERVNKQFF. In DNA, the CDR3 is TGCAGCGTTGAAAGAGTTAATAAGCAGTTCTTC.

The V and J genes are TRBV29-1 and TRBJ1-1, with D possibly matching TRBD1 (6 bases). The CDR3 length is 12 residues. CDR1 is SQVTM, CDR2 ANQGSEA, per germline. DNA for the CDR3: TGCAGTGTGAGGAAGGGGGGCACTGAAGCTTTCTTT. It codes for CSVRKGGTEAFF. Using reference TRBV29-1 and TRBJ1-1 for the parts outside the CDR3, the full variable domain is SAVISQKPSRDICQRGTSLTIQCQVDSQVTMMFWYRQQPGQSLTLIATANQGSEATYESGFVIDKFPISRPNLTFSTLTVSNMSPEDSSIYLCSVRKGGTEAFFGQGTRLTVV.

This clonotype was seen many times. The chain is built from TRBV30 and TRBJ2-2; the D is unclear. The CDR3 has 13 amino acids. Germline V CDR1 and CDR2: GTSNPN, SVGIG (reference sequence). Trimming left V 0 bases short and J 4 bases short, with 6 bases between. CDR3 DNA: TGTGCCTGGAGTGTACGGCGCACCGGGGAGCTGTTTTTT. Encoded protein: CAWSVRRTGELFF.

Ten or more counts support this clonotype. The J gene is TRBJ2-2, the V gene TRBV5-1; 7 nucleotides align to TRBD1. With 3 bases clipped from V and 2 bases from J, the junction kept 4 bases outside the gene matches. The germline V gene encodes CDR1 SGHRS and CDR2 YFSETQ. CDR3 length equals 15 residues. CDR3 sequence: CASSSRQGNTGELFF. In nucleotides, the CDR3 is TGCGCCAGCAGCTCCAGACAGGGAAACACCGGGGAGCTGTTTTTT. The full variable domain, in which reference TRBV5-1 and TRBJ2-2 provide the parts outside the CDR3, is KAGVTQTPRYLIKTRGQQVTLSCSPISGHRSVSWYQQTPGQGLQFLFEYFSETQRNKGNFPGRFSGRQFSNSRSEMNVSTLELGDSALYLCASSSRQGNTGELFFGEGSRLTVL.

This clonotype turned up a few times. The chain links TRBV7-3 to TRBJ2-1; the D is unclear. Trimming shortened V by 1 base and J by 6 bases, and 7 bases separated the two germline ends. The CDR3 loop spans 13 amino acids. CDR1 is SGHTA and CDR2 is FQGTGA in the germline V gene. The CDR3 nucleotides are TGTGCCAGCAGCTTAATGAGCGCCAATGAGCAGTTCTTC. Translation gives CASSLMSANEQFF.

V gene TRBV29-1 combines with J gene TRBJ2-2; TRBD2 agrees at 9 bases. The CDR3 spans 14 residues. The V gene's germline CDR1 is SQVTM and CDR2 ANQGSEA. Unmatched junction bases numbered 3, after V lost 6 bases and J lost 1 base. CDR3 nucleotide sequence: TGCAGCGTCCGAGCGGGAGGGAACACCGGGGAGCTGTTTTTT. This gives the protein CSVRAGGNTGELFF.

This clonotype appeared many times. CDR3 DNA: TGTGCCAGCAGCTCAGGGGGCGCCGGGGATACGCAGTATTTT. Translation gives CASSSGGAGDTQYF. The V and J genes are TRBV7-3 and TRBJ2-3; 8 nucleotides match TRBD1. Germline CDR1 and CDR2: SGHTA and FQGTGA. The CDR3 covers 14 residues. J was trimmed by 6 bases and V by 4 bases; bases with no gene match: 6.

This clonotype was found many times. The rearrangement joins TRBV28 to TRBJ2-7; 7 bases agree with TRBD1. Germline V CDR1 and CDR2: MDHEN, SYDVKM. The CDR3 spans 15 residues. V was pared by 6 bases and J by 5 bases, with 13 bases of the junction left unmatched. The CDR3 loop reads CASSRLDRETDEQYF. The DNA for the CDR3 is TGTGCCAGCAGCCGACTCGACAGGGAGACTGACGAGCAGTACTTC.

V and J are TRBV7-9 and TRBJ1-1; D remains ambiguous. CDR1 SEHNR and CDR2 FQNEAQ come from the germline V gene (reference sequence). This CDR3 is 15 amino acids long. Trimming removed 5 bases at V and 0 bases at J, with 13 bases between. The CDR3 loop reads CASSPRARLNTEAFF. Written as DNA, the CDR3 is TGTGCCAGCAGCCCCCGGGCCAGGCTGAACACTGAAGCTTTCTTT.

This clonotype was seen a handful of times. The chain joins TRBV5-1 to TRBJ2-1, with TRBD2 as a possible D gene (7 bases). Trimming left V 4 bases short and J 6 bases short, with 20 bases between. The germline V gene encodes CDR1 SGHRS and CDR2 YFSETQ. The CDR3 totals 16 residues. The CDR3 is CASSTPGGGAGNEQFF. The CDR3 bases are TGCGCCAGCAGCACGCCTGGGGGGGGCGCGGGCAATGAGCAGTTCTTC.

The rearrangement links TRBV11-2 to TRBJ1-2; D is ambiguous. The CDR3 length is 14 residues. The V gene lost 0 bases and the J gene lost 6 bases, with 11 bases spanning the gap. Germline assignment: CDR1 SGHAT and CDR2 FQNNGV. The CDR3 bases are TGTGCCAGCAGCTTAGATCTGGGTACGGATGGCTACACCTTC. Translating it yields CASSLDLGTDGYTF.

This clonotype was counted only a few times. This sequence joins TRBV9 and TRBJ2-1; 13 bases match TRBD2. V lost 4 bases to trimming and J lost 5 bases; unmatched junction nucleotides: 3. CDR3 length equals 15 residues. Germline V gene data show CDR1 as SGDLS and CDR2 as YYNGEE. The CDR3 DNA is TGTGCCAGCAGCCCGACTAGCGGGGGGCACAATGAGCAGTTCTTC. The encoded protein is CASSPTSGGHNEQFF.